The 22 T cell receptor beta chains below all came from one sample that was sequenced in a study of cytomegalovirus exposure and HLA in healthy donors (dated by TCRdb to the late 2010s). Library construction relied on the immunoSEQ multiplex PCR assay. The clones in this table, taken by TCRdb from immuneACCESS, are in-frame only. Not every clone is retained; where verified, under half of the shortfall comes from an unresolved V gene, and the cause of the rest is unknown. The sample records approximately 100,000 clones, 90% to 95% of which are singletons. The ten top clones hold around 1.1% of the sample. What was sequenced was PBMCs. These receptors came from a woman under 40 in good health and CMV-seropositive.

The chain uses TRBV2 and TRBJ2-3; D may be TRBD2 (6 bases). The CDR3 is 15 amino acids. Per the germline V gene, CDR1 is SNHLY and CDR2 is FYNNEI. Trimming cost V 5 bases and J 1 base, with 13 bases left between them. The CDR3 loop reads CASSPGEFGTDTQYF. In DNA, the CDR3 is TGTGCCAGCAGTCCGGGGGAATTCGGCACAGATACGCAGTATTTT. Full variable domain (remainder filled in from reference TRBV2 and TRBJ2-3): EPEVTQTPSHQVTQMGQEVILRCVPISNHLYFYWYRQILGQKVEFLVSFYNNEISEKSEIFDDQFSVERPDGSNFTLKIRSTKLEDSAMYFCASSPGEFGTDTQYFGPGTRLTVL.

This clone was seen once. The rearrangement links TRBV18 to TRBJ1-1; D not certain. Germline CDR1 is KGHSH and CDR2 is LQKENI. Trimming shortened V by 1 base and J by 7 bases, and 13 bases separated the two germline ends. CDR3 length equals 14 residues. Here the CDR3 reads CASSPLDNNGEAFF. CDR3 nucleotide sequence: TGTGCCAGCTCACCACTTGACAATAACGGTGAAGCTTTCTTT.

The chain carries TRBV25-1 and TRBJ1-4, with 8 bases fitting TRBD1. The trim removed 3 bases at V and 7 bases at J, leaving 4 bases unmatched. Germline CDR1 and CDR2: MGHDK and SYGVNS. This CDR3 region has 14 residues. The CDR3: CASSETGDIEKLFF. The CDR3 nucleotides read TGTGCCAGCAGTGAGACAGGGGATATTGAAAAACTGTTTTTT.

The gene calls are TRBV30 and TRBJ2-3; possible D gene TRBD2, 6 bases. The CDR3 is 17 amino acids. Germline V gene data show CDR1 as GTSNPN and CDR2 as SVGIG (reference sequence). Trimming shortened V by 2 bases and J by 4 bases, and 22 bases separated the two germline ends. The CDR3 nucleotides read TGTGCCTGGAGTCCAACGCGGGACTTCCCCTCCCCAGATACGCAGTATTTT. As protein: CAWSPTRDFPSPDTQYF.

This clone was detected a few times. The chain joins TRBV7-9 to TRBJ2-2, with TRBD2 matching over 7 bases. This CDR3 comprises 18 residues. With 5 bases clipped from V and 5 bases from J, the junction kept 17 bases outside the gene matches. The germline CDR1 and CDR2 sequences are SEHNR and FQNEAQ (reference sequence). CDR3 sequence (DNA): TGTGCCAGCAGCCCCGTTAAGAGGGCGGGAGTTCATACCGGGGAGCTGTTTTTT. It codes for CASSPVKRAGVHTGELFF.

V usage is TRBV4-2 and J usage is TRBJ2-1, with a possible D match to TRBD2 (6 bases). The CDR3 loop spans 16 amino acids. Trimming took 6 bases from V and 9 from J, leaving 24 bases between them. Germline CDR1 and CDR2: LGHNA and YNFKEQ. The CDR3 bases are TGTGCCAGCAGTATCGAACGGGACTCCGACTGGGGTGAGCAGTTCTTC. As protein: CASSIERDSDWGEQFF.

The V gene is TRBV28, the J gene TRBJ2-6, with D perhaps TRBD2 (5 bases). This CDR3 has 15 residues. CDR1 and CDR2 (germline): MDHEN, SYDVKM. Deletions cut 2 bases from V and 3 bases from J, with 8 bases between. CDR3 sequence reads: CASSLNGDGANVLTF. CDR3 DNA: TGTGCCAGCAGTTTAAACGGGGATGGGGCCAACGTCCTGACTTTC.

The chain joins TRBV19 to TRBJ2-1; 10 nucleotides match TRBD2. J lost 5 bases, V lost 3 bases, and 7 bases had no gene match. This CDR3 has 16 amino acids. CDR1 LNHDA and CDR2 SQIVND come from the germline V gene (reference sequence). The CDR3 sequence is CASSMYGSGGNNEQFF. CDR3 in DNA: TGTGCCAGTAGTATGTACGGTAGCGGGGGGAACAATGAGCAGTTCTTC.

V is TRBV6-1 and J is TRBJ2-1; D is possibly TRBD1 (6 bases). Germline CDR1 and CDR2: MNHNS and SASEGT. Trimming took 6 bases from V and 9 from J, leaving 18 bases between them. This CDR3 comprises 14 residues. This CDR3 reads CASRGTISLGEQFF. The CDR3 DNA is TGTGCCAGCAGGGGGACAATTTCGCTCGGTGAGCAGTTCTTC.

In this sample, this clone turned up a few times. The chain couples TRBV5-1 to TRBJ1-1; TRBD1 agrees at 7 bases. The CDR3 runs to 14 residues. The ends lost 3 bases at V and 1 base at J; junction bases unmatched: 3. CDR1 SGHRS and CDR2 YFSETQ come from the germline V gene. This CDR3 reads CASSSRTGNTEAFF. The DNA of the CDR3 is TGCGCCAGCAGCTCTCGGACAGGGAACACTGAAGCTTTCTTT.

J is TRBJ2-5 and V is TRBV28, with D tentatively TRBD1 (6 bases). V shed 8 bases and J shed 4 bases, with 20 bases lying between them. This CDR3 comprises 15 residues. CDR1 MDHEN and CDR2 SYDVKM come from the germline V gene. The CDR3 region has the DNA TGTGCCAGCCGCCCAGGGGACCGAGGTCGAGAGACCCAGTACTTC. Its protein is CASRPGDRGRETQYF. Looking up the rest from reference TRBV28 and TRBJ2-5 gives the full variable domain: DVKVTQSSRYLVKRTGEKVFLECVQDMDHENMFWYRQDPGLGLRLIYFSYDVKMKEKGDIPEGYSVSREKKERFSLILESASTNQTSMYLCASRPGDRGRETQYFGPGTRLLVL.

The chain has TRBV7-2 and TRBJ1-5; no clear D gene. The CDR3 sequence is 13 residues long. With 5 bases removed from V and 5 bases from J, the gap between germline ends came to 10 bases. Germline values: CDR1 SGHTA, CDR2 FQGNSA. The CDR3, as DNA: TGTGCCAGCAGCCCCCCCGGGGATCAGCCCCAGCATTTT. It specifies CASSPPGDQPQHF.

This chain uses TRBV5-6 with TRBJ2-5; no definite D call. This CDR3 comprises 13 residues. V lost 4 bases and J lost 5, with 12 bases in between. Germline CDR1 SGHDT, CDR2 YYEEEE. This chain's CDR3 is CASSRPRVETQYF. The CDR3 nucleotides are TGTGCCAGCAGCCGACCCCGGGTCGAGACCCAGTACTTC.

The chain combines TRBV27 with TRBJ2-7; 8 bases fit TRBD2. V was clipped by 4 bases and J by 6 bases; unmatched bases: 11. CDR1 and CDR2 from the germline V gene are MNHEY and SMNVEV (reference sequence). The CDR3 has 15 amino acids. CDR3 protein: CASSSRGGGMGEQYF. The CDR3 DNA follows: TGTGCCAGCAGTTCCCGGGGGGGCGGGATGGGCGAGCAGTACTTC.

V gene TRBV28 combines with J gene TRBJ2-3; TRBD2 matches 8 bases. The CDR3 totals 15 residues. The V gene's germline CDR1 is MDHEN and CDR2 SYDVKM. Trimming at V came to 7 bases and at J to 1 base, leaving 7 bases not matched to a gene. The CDR3, as DNA: TGTGCCAGCAATTCAGTGACTAGCGGCACAGATACGCAGTATTTT. Translated: CASNSVTSGTDTQYF.

V is TRBV25-1 and J is TRBJ2-5; 8 bases line up with TRBD1. From germline, CDR1 is MGHDK and CDR2 SYGVNS. V gave up 0 bases and J gave up 5 bases; unmatched junction bases: 2. This CDR3 spans 14 amino acids. CDR3 DNA sequence: TGTGCCAGCAGTGAATACAGGGGGCTTGAGACCCAGTACTTC. Protein product: CASSEYRGLETQYF.

The chain has TRBV5-4 and TRBJ1-1, with 11 nucleotides matching TRBD1. CDR3 size: 16 residues. V was pared by 4 bases and J by 3 bases, with 8 bases of the junction left unmatched. The germline V gene has CDR1 SGHNT and CDR2 YYREEE (reference sequence). CDR3 protein: CASSPTDRGRDTEAFF. The CDR3 DNA reads as TGTGCCAGCAGCCCGACGGACAGGGGGCGAGACACTGAAGCTTTCTTT.

This clone was counted a single time. The chain carries TRBV28 and TRBJ2-7, with D perhaps TRBD2 (6 bases). CDR1 and CDR2 from the germline V gene are MDHEN and SYDVKM. Deletions cut 3 bases from V and 2 bases from J, with 11 bases between. This CDR3 contains 14 residues. DNA for the CDR3: TGTGCCAGCAGTTTGGGGGGTCGTGCCTACGAGCAGTACTTC. Its translation is CASSLGGRAYEQYF.

The rearrangement uses TRBV28 and TRBJ1-4; possible D gene TRBD1, 5 bases. The CDR3 totals 14 residues. Germline CDR1 reads MDHEN; CDR2 reads SYDVKM. Trimming cost V 5 bases and J 3 bases, with 10 bases left between them. The CDR3 region has the DNA TGTGCCAGCAGTGGAGACAGCTCTAATGAAAAACTGTTTTTT. As protein: CASSGDSSNEKLFF.

V usage is TRBV7-2 and J usage is TRBJ2-2, with a possible D match to TRBD2 (5 bases). The CDR3 sequence is 15 residues long. The V and J ends lost 6 bases and 5 bases respectively, with 16 bases between them. Germline V gives CDR1 SGHTA, CDR2 FQGNSA. The CDR3, as DNA: TGTGCCAGCAGTCCTCTAGTGACGGGGACCGGGGAGCTGTTTTTT. It specifies CASSPLVTGTGELFF.

In its sample, this clone was seen once. The V gene is TRBV7-9, the J gene TRBJ1-4; 9 bases agree with TRBD1. The CDR3 is 16 amino acids. V lost 5 bases and J lost 10; bases outside the gene matches: 14. In germline, CDR1 is SEHNR, CDR2 FQNEAQ (reference sequence). The CDR3 DNA reads TGTGCCAGCAGCCCCCCGGACAGGGGATTTTCGGGAAAACTGTTTTTT. Translation gives CASSPPDRGFSGKLFF.

The chain has TRBV2 and TRBJ1-1, with 8 bases matching TRBD1. The CDR3 is 14 amino acids. Germline V gene data show CDR1 as SNHLY and CDR2 as FYNNEI. V dropped 3 bases and J dropped 4; count of bases not matched to a gene: 4. The CDR3 loop is CASSEATGGTEAFF. For the CDR3, the DNA is TGTGCCAGCAGTGAGGCAACAGGGGGCACTGAAGCTTTCTTT. The complete variable domain, with remaining parts taken from reference TRBV2 and TRBJ1-1, reads EPEVTQTPSHQVTQMGQEVILRCVPISNHLYFYWYRQILGQKVEFLVSFYNNEISEKSEIFDDQFSVERPDGSNFTLKIRSTKLEDSAMYFCASSEATGGTEAFFGQGTRLTVV.